This T cell receptor beta chain was recovered during a study of blood T cell repertoires in COVID-19 (dated by TCRdb to about 2020). Regarding the study in general: Samples from collaborators originated in the United States, Italy and Spain and spanned both the acute and convalescent phases of COVID-19. The material from the prospective study consisted of cDNA or gDNA derived from T cells, B-cell-depleted T cells, or PBMCs. Deeply sampled blood TCRbeta repertoires from subjects exposed to, actively infected with, or recovered from COVID-19 were included in the dataset. A freely available public database, intended as a resource for researchers studying the immune response to SARS-CoV-2, is where the repertoires were released. The samples were drawn from the first 160 participants of the ongoing ImmuneRACE study and from 1,254 subjects provided by 6 global collaborators. A de-identified subject ID, COVID-19 status, age in years and sex were almost always included in the sample metadata. HLA class I and class II types, where available, came from metadata supplied by the sample provider rather than from assay-based typing. The investigation overall reported the following: The quantity of clinical and demographic metadata differed by source and by participant and was supplied without curation.

At one collaborating source in Seattle, patients were enrolled during active infection and were followed longitudinally through the course of disease. Collaborating institutions collected whole blood in K2EDTA tubes following their own protocols. For TCRbeta analysis, collaborators shipped samples in one of three forms: frozen whole blood, isolated PBMCs, or DNA extracted from either of those sample types. TCRbeta CDR3 regions were amplified from genomic DNA by means of the immunoSEQ Assay, a bias-controlled multiplex PCR. As for how the authors treated the data: Within the assay, amplification of reference gene primers was used to estimate how many nucleated cells each sample contained. To quantify the absolute abundance of each unique TCRbeta CDR3 rearrangement, sequence reads were collapsed and filtered. For each sample, productive Simpson clonality was calculated as the square root of Simpson's diversity index across productive rearrangements. This is the immuneACCESS table as TCRdb keeps it, with only in-frame sequences that have V and J called. A part of the clones is gone; compared with another copy, unresolved V genes explain less than half, and the rest is unexplained. That table is the source of V, J and clone size, and D and trimming were worked out from the DNA. The sample table contains some 400,000 clones; only one count was recorded for around 87% of them. The ten largest clones add up to about 10% of the sample.

The V end loses 5 bases and the J end loses 5 bases, and a stretch of 15 bases separates them. CDR1 and CDR2 (MNHEY, SMNVEV) derive from the germline V gene (reference sequence). The CDR3 covers 14 residues, taking in both the cysteine and the phenylalanine. Only the CDR3 portion is preserved as DNA: 42 bases, with reading frame beginning at the first base. Points on this clone: Its antigen remains unidentified. Per-nucleotide qualities are absent, and no much larger clonotype sits a single base away.

The chain is assembled from TRBV27 and TRBJ1-1; the D gene assignment is ambiguous. This sequence originates from a woman in her twenties or thirties with COVID-19, enrolled during active disease. Source material: peripheral blood. CDR3 protein: CASSREGPETEAFF. The nucleotides are TGTGCCAGCAGTCGGGAAGGGCCGGAGACTGAAGCTTTCTTT.